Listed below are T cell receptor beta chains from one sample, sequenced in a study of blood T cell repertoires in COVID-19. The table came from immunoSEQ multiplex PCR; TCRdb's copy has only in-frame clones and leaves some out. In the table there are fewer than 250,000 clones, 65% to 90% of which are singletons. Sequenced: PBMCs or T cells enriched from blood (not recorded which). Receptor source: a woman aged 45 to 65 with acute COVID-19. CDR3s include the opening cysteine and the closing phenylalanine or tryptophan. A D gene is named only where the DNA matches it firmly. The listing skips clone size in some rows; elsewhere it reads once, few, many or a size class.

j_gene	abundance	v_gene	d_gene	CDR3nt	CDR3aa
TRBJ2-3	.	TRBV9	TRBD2	TGTGCCAGCAGCGTAGGGACTAGTGGCGCAGATACGCAGTATTTT	CASSVGTSGADTQYF
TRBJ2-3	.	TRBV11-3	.	TGTGCCAGCAGCCCAGGGGGTAACGGGGGGGCGACGGATACGCAGTATTTT	CASSPGGNGGATDTQYF
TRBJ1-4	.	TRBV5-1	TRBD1	TGCGCCAGCAGTCAAGCGCCGGGACAGGGGATTGAAAAACTGTTTTTT	CASSQAPGQGIEKLFF
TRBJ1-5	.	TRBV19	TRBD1	TGTGCCAGTAGTACGCCGGGACAGGGGGGTCAGCCCCAGCATTTT	CASSTPGQGGQPQHF
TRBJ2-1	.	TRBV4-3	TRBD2	TGCGCCAGCAGCCAGGACCCGGGGACTAGCTCCTACAATGAGCAGTTCTTC	CASSQDPGTSSYNEQFF
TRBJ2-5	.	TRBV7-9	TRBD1	TGTGCCAGCAGATCGACAGGGGGGACGCAAGAGACCCAGTACTTC	CASRSTGGTQETQYF
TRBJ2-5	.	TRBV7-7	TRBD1	TGTGCTAGCAGCTTGGGCTCAGGGGGTGGAGAGACCCAGTACTTC	CASSLGSGGGETQYF
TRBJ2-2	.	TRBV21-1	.	TGTGCCAGCAGCAGAGAATGGCGGGACAGGGCTATCACCGGGGAGCTGTTTTTT	CASSREWRDRAITGELFF
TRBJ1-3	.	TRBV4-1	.	TGCGCCAGCAGCCAAGGAGTAGCAAACACCATATATTTT	CASSQGVANTIYF
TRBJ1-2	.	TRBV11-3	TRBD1	TGTGCCAGCAGCCTGGGACAGGCCTATGGCTACACCTTC	CASSLGQAYGYTF
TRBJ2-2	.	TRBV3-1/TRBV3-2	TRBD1	TGTGCCAGCAGCCCCCGAGGACAGGGGACCGGGGAGCTGTTTTTT	CASSPRGQGTGELFF
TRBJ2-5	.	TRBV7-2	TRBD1	TGTGCCAGCAGCCCTGAGGGACAGGGAGTGGGGACCCAGTACTTC	CASSPEGQGVGTQYF
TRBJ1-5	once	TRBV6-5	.	TGTGCCAGCGCGAGCAGGGGTGATCAGCCCCAGCATTTT	CASASRGDQPQHF
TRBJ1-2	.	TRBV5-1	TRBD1	TGCGCCAGCAGCGAGACAGGGGGGAAAGTTGGCTACACCTTC	CASSETGGKVGYTF
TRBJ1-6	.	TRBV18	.	TGTGCCAGCTCATCGGACTCCCCGGGGAATTCACCCCTCCACTTT	CASSSDSPGNSPLHF
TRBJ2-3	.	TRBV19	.	TGTGCCAGTAGTATCTCGGGGGACGACACAGATACGCAGTATTTT	CASSISGDDTDTQYF
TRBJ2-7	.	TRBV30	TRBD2	TGTGCCTGGTTACCCCGAGCTACTAGCGGAACCTACGAGCAGTACTTC	CAWLPRATSGTYEQYF
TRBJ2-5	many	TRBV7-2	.	TGTGCCAGCAGCTTAGGTACCCAGGGCCCACAAGAGACCCAGTACTTC	CASSLGTQGPQETQYF
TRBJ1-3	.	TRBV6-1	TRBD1	TGTGCCAGCAGGGAAGACAGGGCCTCTGGAAACACCATATATTTT	CASREDRASGNTIYF
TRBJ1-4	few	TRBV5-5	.	TGTGCCAGCAGCATAGAACCGACGGGCAGCAGGGGCGAAAAACTGTTTTTT	CASSIEPTGSRGEKLFF
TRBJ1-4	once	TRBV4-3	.	TGCGCCAGCAGCCAAGCCCTAGACAGGCGACCTGAAAAACTGTTTTTT	CASSQALDRRPEKLFF
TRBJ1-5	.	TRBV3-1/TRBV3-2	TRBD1	TGTGCCAGCAGCGCCCGACAGGGACAAAGCAATCAGCCCCAGCATTTT	CASSARQGQSNQPQHF
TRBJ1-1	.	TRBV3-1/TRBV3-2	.	TGTGCCAGCAGCCACCCAGACAGGTTAAACACTGAAGCTTTCTTT	CASSHPDRLNTEAFF
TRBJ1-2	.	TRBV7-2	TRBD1	TGTGCCAGCAGCTTAGCCTGGACAGGGGATGGCTACACCTTC	CASSLAWTGDGYTF
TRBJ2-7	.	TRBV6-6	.	TGTGCCAGCAGTGACACAGGGAGGGGGAGCTACGAGCAGTACTTC	CASSDTGRGSYEQYF
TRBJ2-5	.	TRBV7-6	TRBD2	TGTGCCAGCAGCCCTAGCGGGAACCAACGGGCGGAGACCCAGTACTTC	CASSPSGNQRAETQYF
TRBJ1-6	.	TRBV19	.	TGTGCCAGTAGTATTATGGGCTCCAATTCACCCCTCCACTTT	CASSIMGSNSPLHF
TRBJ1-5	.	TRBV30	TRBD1	TGTGCCTGGAGTCCCGGACAGGGCCTCGGGGGGAGCAATCAGCCCCAGCATTTT	CAWSPGQGLGGSNQPQHF
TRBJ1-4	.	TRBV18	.	TGTGCCAGCTCACCAAGCCAGGGATATGAAAAACTGTTTTTT	CASSPSQGYEKLFF
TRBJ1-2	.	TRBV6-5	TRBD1	TGTGCCAGCTGGGGTAGACTTGACAGGGTGGGTGGCTACACCTTC	CASWGRLDRVGGYTF
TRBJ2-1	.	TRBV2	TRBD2	TGTGCCAGCAGGACTAGCGGGAGGGCCTGGGATGAGCAGTTCTTC	CASRTSGRAWDEQFF
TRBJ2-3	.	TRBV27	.	TGTGCCAGCATCTCCCGACTAACCTCTAGCACAGATACGCAGTATTTT	CASISRLTSSTDTQYF
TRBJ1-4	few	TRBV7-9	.	TGTGCCAGCAGCTTAGGGGCCCTCGGTGAAAAACTGTTTTTT	CASSLGALGEKLFF
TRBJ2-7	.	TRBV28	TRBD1	TGTGCCAGCAGTTCCGGACAGGGTCCCTACGAGCAGTACTTC	CASSSGQGPYEQYF
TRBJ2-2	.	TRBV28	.	TGTGCCAGCAGTTTGGGCAAGCCGAACACCGGGGAGCTGTTTTTT	CASSLGKPNTGELFF
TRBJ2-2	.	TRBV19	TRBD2	TGTGCCAGTAGTATAGCGGGGGGATCGAACACCGGGGAGCTGTTTTTT	CASSIAGGSNTGELFF
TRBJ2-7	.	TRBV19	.	TGTGCCAGTAGTACATCCCGCCGGGACGAGCAGTACTTC	CASSTSRRDEQYF
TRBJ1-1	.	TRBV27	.	TGTGCCAGCAGTTTATCCGCGGGCATGAACACTGAAGCTTTCTTT	CASSLSAGMNTEAFF
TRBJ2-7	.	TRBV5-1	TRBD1	TGCGCCAGCACCCGACAGGGGGTTCCCTACGAGCAGTACTTC	CASTRQGVPYEQYF
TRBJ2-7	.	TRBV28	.	TGTGCCAGCGGAGAGCTTTCGGGATCCTACGAGCAGTACTTC	CASGELSGSYEQYF
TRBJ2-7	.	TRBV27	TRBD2	TGTGCCAGCAGTCCGGGGGGTTGGCTAGCCTACGAGCAGTACTTC	CASSPGGWLAYEQYF
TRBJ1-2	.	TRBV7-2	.	TGTGCCAGCAGCTTAGAGGACATTTATGGCTACACCTTC	CASSLEDIYGYTF
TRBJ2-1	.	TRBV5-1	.	TGCGCCAGCAGCTTGGGGGGCGGAACCTACAATGAGCAGTTCTTC	CASSLGGGTYNEQFF
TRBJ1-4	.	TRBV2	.	TGTGCCAGCAGCTTCACAGGCGCAACTAATGAAAAACTGTTTTTT	CASSFTGATNEKLFF
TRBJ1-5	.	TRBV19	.	TGTGCCAGTAGTATCGGGCGGGCCGGGGGAAATAGCAATCAGCCCCAGCATTTT	CASSIGRAGGNSNQPQHF
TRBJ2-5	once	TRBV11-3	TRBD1	TGTGCCAGCAGACTTAGTACAGGGGGAGTTGAGACCCAGTACTTC	CASRLSTGGVETQYF
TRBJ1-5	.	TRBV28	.	TGTGCCAGCAGTTCGTACATTAATCAGCCCCAGCATTTT	CASSSYINQPQHF
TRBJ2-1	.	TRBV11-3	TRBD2	TGTGCCAGCAGCCCGCGCGGGACTAGCGGGGGGAAAAGCTCCTACAATGAGCAGTTCTTC	CASSPRGTSGGKSSYNEQFF
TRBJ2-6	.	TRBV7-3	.	TGTGCCAGCAGCCCTATCGGCACCGGGTACTCTGGGGCCAACGTCCTGACTTTC	CASSPIGTGYSGANVLTF
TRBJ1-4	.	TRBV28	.	TGTGCCAGCAGGTTGGGAGCTGGGACTAATGAAAAACTGTTTTTT	CASRLGAGTNEKLFF
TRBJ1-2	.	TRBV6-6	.	TGTGCCAGCAGTTGCCCCACAGATGGCTACACCTTC	CASSCPTDGYTF
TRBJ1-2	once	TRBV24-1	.	TGTGCCACCAGTGACGCTACAGGTGGCGCCTATGGCTACACCTTC	CATSDATGGAYGYTF
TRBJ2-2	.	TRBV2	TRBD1	TGTGCCAGCACGGGACAGATGAACACCGGGGAGCTGTTTTTT	CASTGQMNTGELFF
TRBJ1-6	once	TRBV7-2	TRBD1	TGTGCCAGCAGGGGGCTCGGGACAGCCCATCACTTATCTAATTCACCCCTCCACTTT	CASRGLGTAHHLSNSPLHF
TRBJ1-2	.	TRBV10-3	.	TGTGCCATCAGTGAGGGCCATGGCTACACCTTC	CAISEGHGYTF